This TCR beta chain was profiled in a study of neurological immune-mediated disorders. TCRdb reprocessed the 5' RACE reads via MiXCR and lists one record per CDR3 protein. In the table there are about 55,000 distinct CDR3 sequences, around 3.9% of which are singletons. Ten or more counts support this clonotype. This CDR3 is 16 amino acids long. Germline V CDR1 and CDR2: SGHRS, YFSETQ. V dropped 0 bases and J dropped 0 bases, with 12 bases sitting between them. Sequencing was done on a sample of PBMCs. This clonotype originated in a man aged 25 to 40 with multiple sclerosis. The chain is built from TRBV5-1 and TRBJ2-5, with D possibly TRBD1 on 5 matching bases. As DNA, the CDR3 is TGCGCCAGCAGCTTGGGGGTAGGGGAATACCAAGAGACCCAGTACTTC. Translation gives CASSLGVGEYQETQYF.